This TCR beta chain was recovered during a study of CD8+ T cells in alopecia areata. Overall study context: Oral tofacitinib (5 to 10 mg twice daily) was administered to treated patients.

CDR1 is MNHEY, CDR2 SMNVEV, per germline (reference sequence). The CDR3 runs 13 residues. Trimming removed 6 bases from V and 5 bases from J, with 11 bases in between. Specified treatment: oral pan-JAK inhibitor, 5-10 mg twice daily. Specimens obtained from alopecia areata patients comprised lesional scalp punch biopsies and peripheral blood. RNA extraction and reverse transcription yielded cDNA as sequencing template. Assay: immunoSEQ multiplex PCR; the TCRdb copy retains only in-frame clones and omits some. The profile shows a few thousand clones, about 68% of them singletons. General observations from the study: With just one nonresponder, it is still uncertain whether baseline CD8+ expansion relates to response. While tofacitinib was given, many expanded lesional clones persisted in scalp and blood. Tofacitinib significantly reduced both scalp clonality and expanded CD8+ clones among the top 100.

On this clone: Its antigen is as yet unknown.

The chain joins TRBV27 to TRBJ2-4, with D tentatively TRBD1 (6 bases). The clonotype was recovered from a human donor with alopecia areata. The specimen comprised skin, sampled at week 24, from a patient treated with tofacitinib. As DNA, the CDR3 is TGTGCCAGCAGGAGGACAGAGGAAAACATTCAGTACTTC. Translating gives CASRRTEENIQYF.